The 20 T cell receptor beta chains listed next were all sequenced from one sample in a study of shared clonotypes between healthy human individuals. The method was immunoSEQ multiplex PCR; TCRdb's version includes in-frame clones alone and lacks a portion of them. The sample lists roughly 1,100,000 clones, around 76% seen once, with about 1.4% in the top ten. Sequenced material: memory CD4+ T cells sorted from blood. As to subset: CD45RA-negative fraction. Source of these receptors: a man younger than 35 in good health.

The rearrangement uses TRBV30 and TRBJ2-7; possible D gene TRBD2, 5 bases. The CDR3 contains 15 residues. Germline values: CDR1 GTSNPN, CDR2 SVGIG (reference sequence). Trimming took 2 bases from V and 3 from J, leaving 17 bases between them. The CDR3 coding sequence is TGTGCCTGGAGTAGGTCGCCTACGGAGGTCTACGAGCAGTACTTC. This encodes CAWSRSPTEVYEQYF.

The V and J genes are TRBV19 and TRBJ2-7; TRBD1 matches at 10 bases. This CDR3 region has 16 residues. Germline values: CDR1 LNHDA, CDR2 SQIVND (reference sequence). The junction had 10 bases not matched to a gene; V was cut back by 4 bases and J by 4 bases. The CDR3 reads CASSTRDRGNQYEQYF. CDR3 sequence (DNA): TGTGCCAGTAGTACTCGGGACAGGGGAAATCAATACGAGCAGTACTTC.

This clone appeared many times. The gene calls are TRBV5-6 and TRBJ2-7; 13 nucleotides match TRBD2. V shed 4 bases and J 6 bases; nucleotides not matched to a gene: 7. The CDR3 spans 15 residues. CDR1 SGHDT and CDR2 YYEEEE come from the germline V gene. The CDR3 DNA follows: TGTGCCAGCAGCATCCGGACTAGCGGGAGTGGCGAGCAGTACTTC. The encoded protein is CASSIRTSGSGEQYF.

J is TRBJ2-7 and V is TRBV7-2, with D tentatively TRBD1 or TRBD2 (5 bases each). The germline V gene encodes CDR1 SGHTA and CDR2 FQGNSA. CDR3 length: 14 residues. The V end was cut by 5 bases, the J end by 7 bases, with 18 bases between. The CDR3 loop is CASSRSGAPFEQYF. For the CDR3, the DNA is TGTGCCAGCAGCAGGTCCGGGGCCCCCTTTGAGCAGTACTTC.

CDR3 region: CATSREGFTQYF. The CDR3 DNA is TGTGCCACCAGCAGAGAGGGCTTTACGCAGTATTTT. V and J are TRBV15 and TRBJ2-3, with no clear D. The length of the CDR3 is 12 residues. Trimming shortened V by 0 bases and J by 8 bases, and 6 bases separated the two germline ends. Germline values: CDR1 LNHNV, CDR2 YYDKDF (reference sequence).

This rearrangement joins TRBV30 to TRBJ2-5, with D possibly being TRBD1 or TRBD2 (5 bases each). The V and J ends lost 3 bases and 10 bases respectively, with 15 bases between them. Germline V lookup: CDR1 GTSNPN, CDR2 SVGIG (reference sequence). The CDR3 sequence is 12 residues long. CDR3 loop: CAWSDMGTVQYF. The CDR3 region has the DNA TGTGCCTGGAGCGATATGGGGACGGTCCAGTACTTC.

V and J are TRBV5-1 and TRBJ1-1; 7 positions agree with TRBD1. This CDR3 contains 15 residues. The V gene end was trimmed by 4 bases and the J gene end by 0 bases; junction bases not matched to a gene: 6. Germline CDR1 and CDR2: SGHRS and YFSETQ. CDR3 in amino acids: CASSDGQVMNTEAFF. In DNA, the CDR3 is TGCGCCAGCAGCGACGGACAGGTCATGAACACTGAAGCTTTCTTT.

The chain carries TRBV6-5 and TRBJ1-2; D is uncertain. The CDR3 is 15 residues long. V gave up 5 bases and J gave up 3 bases, with 16 bases separating them. From germline, CDR1 is MNHEY and CDR2 SVGAGI. For the CDR3, the DNA is TGTGCCAGCAGTAATTTGGGCGGGCAGGACTATGGCTACACCTTC. This codes for CASSNLGGQDYGYTF.

The chain carries TRBV10-3 and TRBJ1-1, with a possible D match to TRBD1 (6 bases). This CDR3 region has 13 residues. Trimming stripped 6 bases from V and 3 bases from J, with 11 bases between. CDR1 ENHRY and CDR2 SYGVKD come from the germline V gene. This CDR3 reads CAIRLTGYTEAFF. The CDR3 bases are TGTGCCATCAGGCTCACAGGGTACACTGAAGCTTTCTTT.

This CDR3 reads CASSYSGDSRETQYF. The CDR3, as DNA: TGTGCCAGCAGTTACTCCGGGGACAGTCGAGAGACCCAGTACTTC. The V gene is TRBV6-5, the J gene TRBJ2-5, with 7 bases that match TRBD1. Looked up from germline, CDR1 is MNHEY and CDR2 is SVGAGI. J was trimmed by 4 bases and V by 0 bases; bases with no gene match: 5. The CDR3 spans 15 residues.

The CDR3 DNA reads TGTGCCAGCAGTTCCCTCGGGGCGGGGGGTAATGAGCAGTTCTTC. Protein: CASSSLGAGGNEQFF. The chain couples TRBV27 to TRBJ2-1; 8 bases fit TRBD2. The ends lost 4 bases at V and 7 bases at J; junction bases unmatched: 9. The CDR3 totals 15 residues. The germline V gene has CDR1 MNHEY and CDR2 SMNVEV (reference sequence).

The chain recombines TRBV5-6 with TRBJ2-7; a weak D match, TRBD1 (5 bases). The V gene's germline CDR1 is SGHDT and CDR2 YYEEEE. V was trimmed by 0 bases and J by 7 bases, leaving 14 bases between them. This CDR3 contains 14 residues. As DNA, the CDR3 is TGTGCCAGCAGCTTGGCTGGGTGGGGCCGGGAGCAGTACTTC. Protein sequence: CASSLAGWGREQYF.

This clone appeared a few times. The same CDR3 arises from other DNA sequences in this sample as well. This sequence joins TRBV6-5 and TRBJ1-4; D may be TRBD1 (5 bases). This CDR3 has 14 amino acids. Germline values: CDR1 MNHEY, CDR2 SVGAGI. Trimming removed 4 bases at V and 0 bases at J, with 6 bases between. The CDR3: CASSLTATNEKLFF. For the CDR3, the DNA is TGTGCCAGCAGTTTGACAGCAACTAATGAAAAACTGTTTTTT.

This clone was observed a few times. The gene calls are TRBV5-8 and TRBJ2-7; D is undetermined. Trimming removed 2 bases from V and 7 bases from J, with 10 bases in between. Germline CDR1 and CDR2: SGHTS and YDEGEE. The CDR3 has 12 amino acids. CDR3 sequence: CASSFTRGEQYF. CDR3 DNA sequence: TGTGCCAGCAGCTTTACTCGTGGGGAGCAGTACTTC.

The sample holds a few counts of this clone. V usage is TRBV15 and J usage is TRBJ2-7; 7 bases are a match to TRBD2. The CDR3 has 17 amino acids. Unmatched junction bases numbered 18, after V lost 3 bases and J lost 7 bases. Germline V gene sequence: CDR1 LNHNV, CDR2 YYDKDF (reference sequence). DNA of the CDR3: TGTGCCACCAGCAGCCCAATTACTGGCGGGAGAGTGGGGGAGCAGTACTTC. This sequence encodes CATSSPITGGRVGEQYF.

This clone turned up a few times. J is TRBJ1-5 and V is TRBV5-8, with a weak D call TRBD1 (6 bases). Trimming cost V 4 bases and J 1 base, with 12 bases left between them. The CDR3 is 15 residues long. Germline V gene lookup returns CDR1 SGHTS and CDR2 YDEGEE. DNA for the CDR3: TGTGCCAGCAGCGGGGGCAGGTGGAGCAATCAGCCCCAGCATTTT. This sequence encodes CASSGGRWSNQPQHF.

The CDR3 DNA follows: TGTGCCAGCTCAGGGGCGGGCAATGAGCAGTTCTTC. Its translation is CASSGAGNEQFF. This chain joins TRBV7-9 and TRBJ2-1; weak D call: TRBD1 (6 bases). This CDR3 is built from 12 residues. V lost 8 bases and J lost 6, with 11 bases in between. Germline V gene lookup returns CDR1 SEHNR and CDR2 FQNEAQ (reference sequence).

The J gene is TRBJ1-1, the V gene TRBV18, with TRBD1 matching over 7 bases. Germline CDR1 is KGHSH and CDR2 is LQKENI. The CDR3 length is 14 residues. With V trimmed by 3 bases and J by 6 bases, 7 bases remained unmatched. CDR3 DNA: TGTGCCAGCTCACCCGGACAGGTTAATCCTGAAGCTTTCTTT. It yields the protein CASSPGQVNPEAFF.

This chain links TRBV6-1 with TRBJ2-2, with D unresolved. Germline CDR1 is MNHNS and CDR2 is SASEGT. Trimming stripped 5 bases from V and 6 bases from J, with 10 bases between. The CDR3 spans 13 residues. The CDR3 spells CASSPRFAGELFF. Written as DNA, the CDR3 is TGTGCCAGCAGTCCCAGATTCGCCGGGGAGCTGTTTTTT.

The chain carries TRBV7-2 and TRBJ2-5; 9 positions agree with TRBD2. CDR1 SGHTA and CDR2 FQGNSA come from the germline V gene. The CDR3 consists of 15 residues. J was trimmed by 5 bases and V by 2 bases; bases with no gene match: 6. The CDR3 loop is CASSLQWLAGETQYF. The DNA for the CDR3 is TGTGCCAGCAGCTTACAGTGGCTAGCGGGGGAGACCCAGTACTTC.